These T cell receptor beta chains were read from a single sample in a study of blood T cell repertoires in COVID-19. Using immunoSEQ multiplex PCR, the repertoire was profiled, and TCRdb retains in-frame clones only, with some absent. Among roughly 43,000 clones listed, approximately 81% were seen once. Sequences were obtained from peripheral blood. The origin of the receptors is a woman between 65 and 79 years old in a cohort sampled during active COVID-19. CDR3s leave out the opening cysteine and the closing phenylalanine or tryptophan.

v_gene: TRBV11-3; CDR3aa: ASSLSGQGKTEAF
v_gene: TRBV7-3; CDR3aa: ASSSRHGAYEQY
v_gene: TRBV28; CDR3aa: ASSFQGPVDTEAF
v_gene: TRBV5-5; CDR3aa: ASSLAVGQGRDSPLH
v_gene: TRBV18; CDR3aa: ASSPRGGYYEQY
v_gene: TRBV7-2; CDR3aa: ASRSYARGMDEQF
v_gene: TRBV4-1; CDR3aa: ASSWGDHEQY
v_gene: TRBV3-1/TRBV3-2; CDR3aa: ASSQKEGRAKNIQY
v_gene: TRBV6-5; CDR3aa: ASSRGLFSPYEQY
v_gene: TRBV6-5; CDR3aa: ASSSSRQGGYNEQF
v_gene: TRBV4-3; CDR3aa: ASSQDMASTDTQY
v_gene: TRBV5-6; CDR3aa: ASSPDRGNSPLH
v_gene: TRBV30; CDR3aa: AWSRGSGANVLT
v_gene: TRBV10-1; CDR3aa: ASSENTGMTYEQY
v_gene: TRBV19; CDR3aa: ASSISPGKAYEQY
v_gene: TRBV2; CDR3aa: ASSSTRGSNQPQH
v_gene: TRBV28; CDR3aa: ASRPTGRIWSQY
v_gene: TRBV28; CDR3aa: ASSSQISKGQGASYEQY
v_gene: TRBV5-8; CDR3aa: ASSSRYSGANVLT
v_gene: TRBV5-1; CDR3aa: ASSLEGQTNTEAF
v_gene: TRBV6-5; CDR3aa: ASSYPPNTEAF
v_gene: TRBV4-3; CDR3aa: ASSQDEGGSPTQY
v_gene: TRBV29-1; CDR3aa: SVRLAGSTDTQY
v_gene: TRBV7-9; CDR3aa: ASTPQGGDNSPLH
v_gene: TRBV9; CDR3aa: ASSPGQGGVETQY
v_gene: TRBV14; CDR3aa: ASNRDSSYEQY